This is a list of T cell receptor beta chains from one sample in a study of technical replicates of blood from a few donors. The assay was immunoSEQ multiplex PCR, and TCRdb's table has in-frame clones only and misses some. The sample lists about 70,000 clones; around 95% were seen once. Input material: T cells isolated from PBMCs. These receptor sequences come from a human donor in good health. The CDR3 runs from the conserved cysteine through the conserved F or W. Fields, in order: V gene, D gene, clone size, J gene, CDR3 DNA, CDR3 protein. D genes are given only for firm matches. For some rows the clone size is stated as once, few or many, or as a class when expanded; others skip it.

>TRBV7-2|NA|NA|TRBJ1-1
TGTGCCAGCAGCTTAGCCGGGGGGAACACTGAAGCTTTCTTT
CASSLAGGNTEAFF
>TRBV5-4|TRBD2|once|TRBJ2-1
TGTGCCAGTAGCGGGAGGGAGCAGAGATTAAATGAGCAGTTCTTC
CASSGREQRLNEQFF
>TRBV19|NA|NA|TRBJ1-1
TGTGCCAGTAGTATAGACGCACAGGGTATCACTGAAGCTTTCTTT
CASSIDAQGITEAFF
>TRBV7-8|TRBD2|NA|TRBJ2-7
TGTGCCAGCAGCGAGGGTATAGCGGGAGGGCCCGAGCAGTACTTC
CASSEGIAGGPEQYF
>TRBV18|NA|NA|TRBJ2-5
TGTGCCAGCTCAACTAGTGGGGAGACCCAGTACTTC
CASSTSGETQYF
>TRBV21-1|NA|NA|TRBJ1-5
TGTGCCAGCAGCAAAGGCGCGTATAGCAATCAGCCCCAGCATTTT
CASSKGAYSNQPQHF
>TRBV29-1|TRBD2|NA|TRBJ2-1
TGCAGCGTGCGGGCTAGCGGGGTCTACAATGAGCAGTTCTTC
CSVRASGVYNEQFF
>TRBV28|NA|NA|TRBJ2-2
TGTGCCAGCTTCGGACCCGGAGGTAGCGGACACACCGGGGAGCTGTTTTTT
CASFGPGGSGHTGELFF
>TRBV27|NA|NA|TRBJ1-1
TGTGCCAGCAGTTTATCCCGAGGTCTGAACACTGAAGCTTTCTTT
CASSLSRGLNTEAFF
>TRBV7-9|TRBD1|NA|TRBJ1-5
TGTGCCAGCAGTTTAGGACAGGATCTATTCCAGCCCCAGCATTTT
CASSLGQDLFQPQHF
>TRBV4-2|NA|NA|TRBJ1-5
TGTGCCAGCAGCCAAGATCTCAATCAGCCCCAGCATTTT
CASSQDLNQPQHF
>TRBV7-9|NA|NA|TRBJ1-5
TGTGCCAGCAGCCAGTCCTTAGGGGATGGGTTCAGGACCAATCAGCCCCAGCATTTT
CASSQSLGDGFRTNQPQHF
>TRBV28|TRBD2|once|TRBJ2-3
TGTGCCAGCAGTCCGCGGGGCGGGAGAGAACCAGATACGCAGTATTTT
CASSPRGGREPDTQYF
>TRBV7-9|NA|NA|TRBJ2-7
TGTGCCAGCAGCTACCCGACTGACTCCTACGAGCAGTACTTC
CASSYPTDSYEQYF
>TRBV11-2|NA|NA|TRBJ2-7
TGTGCCAGCAGCAGCACCCACTACGAGCAGTACTTC
CASSSTHYEQYF
>TRBV2|TRBD2|NA|TRBJ2-1
TGTGCCAGCAGTGCGGAGCGGGAGCTCGACAATGAGCAGTTCTTC
CASSAERELDNEQFF
>TRBV12-5|TRBD1|NA|TRBJ1-2
TGTGCTAGTGGTTTGAATCTGGGACAGGGCGACTATGGCTACACCTTC
CASGLNLGQGDYGYTF
>TRBV11-2|NA|NA|TRBJ2-2
TGTGCCAGCAGCTTAGGCCCAGCGGACACCGGGGAGCTGTTTTTT
CASSLGPADTGELFF
>TRBV7-2|TRBD1|NA|TRBJ1-2
TGTGCCAGCAGCACCGGACAGGGGTTCGGCTACACCTTC
CASSTGQGFGYTF
>TRBV5-8|NA|NA|TRBJ1-5
TGTGCCAGCAGCTTGCTAACAGGGAATCAGCCCCAGCATTTT
CASSLLTGNQPQHF
>TRBV18|NA|NA|TRBJ2-2
TGTGCCAGCTCATCAACAGAATACGGGGAGCTGTTTTTT
CASSSTEYGELFF
>TRBV19|NA|NA|TRBJ1-2
TGTGCCAGTAACGAAAGAGGCTATGGCTACACCTTC
CASNERGYGYTF
>TRBV29-1|NA|NA|TRBJ2-1
TGCAGCGTTGAAAGGTATCAGGGTACTAATGAGCAGTTCTTC
CSVERYQGTNEQFF
>TRBV19|TRBD2|NA|TRBJ2-5
TGTGCCACCTCTCAAAGCGGGGCGGGGGGAGAGACCCAGTACTTC
CATSQSGAGGETQYF
>TRBV9|NA|NA|TRBJ1-3
TGTGCCAGCAGCGACGGAGTCGGAAACACCATATATTTT
CASSDGVGNTIYF
>TRBV5-1|NA|NA|TRBJ1-2
TGCGCCAGCAGCTTAGCGGGCTATGGCTACACCTTC
CASSLAGYGYTF
>TRBV10-3|TRBD2|once|TRBJ2-7
TGTGCCATCAGTCCTAGCGGGAGGGCCCAACTAGTAGAGCAGTACTTC
CAISPSGRAQLVEQYF
>TRBV30|TRBD1|NA|TRBJ1-5
TGTGCCTGGGGGACAGCCGCATATAGCAATCAGCCCCAGCATTTT
CAWGTAAYSNQPQHF
>TRBV6-1|NA|NA|TRBJ1-2
TGTGCCACCGGACAAACAGGCTATGGCTACACCTTC
CATGQTGYGYTF
>TRBV2|NA|few|TRBJ1-1
TGTGCCAGCAGTGAAATTCTAGGCCGAGAAGCTTTCTTT
CASSEILGREAFF
>TRBV9|NA|NA|TRBJ1-1
TGTGCCAGCAGCGTAAACAAGCGCGGTGAAGCTTTCTTT
CASSVNKRGEAFF
>TRBV29-1|NA|NA|TRBJ2-5
TGCAGCGTTGAAGAGCTACAGGTGTTTAGCGGAGTACAAGAGACCCAGTACTTC
CSVEELQVFSGVQETQYF
>TRBV5-6|NA|NA|TRBJ2-7
TGTGCCAGCAGCTTGGTAGGGTGGAGAGGGAAGAGTTCCTACGAGCAGTACTTC
CASSLVGWRGKSSYEQYF
>TRBV6-6|NA|NA|TRBJ1-2
TGTGCCTTTCGGGACACCTATGGCTACACCTTC
CAFRDTYGYTF
>TRBV6-4|NA|NA|TRBJ2-6
TGTGCCAGCAGTGCCGGACTGTTCTCTGGGGCCAACGTCCTGACTTTC
CASSAGLFSGANVLTF
>TRBV15|NA|NA|TRBJ1-2
TGTGCCACCAGCAGAGAGCTAGAAACAAGAAGCTATGGCTACACCTTC
CATSRELETRSYGYTF
>TRBV19|TRBD1|NA|TRBJ1-5
TGTGCCAGTAGTATAGTTGGGACAGGGGCCGCTAACAATCAGCCCCAGCATTTT
CASSIVGTGAANNQPQHF
>TRBV6-1|TRBD1|NA|TRBJ2-7
TGTGCCAGCAGAGGGCCGGGACAGTTAGGGCAGTACTTC
CASRGPGQLGQYF
>TRBV27|NA|NA|TRBJ1-1
TGTGCCAGCAGCTGGGGGGTCGAGACTGAAGCTTTCTTT
CASSWGVETEAFF
>TRBV28|NA|NA|TRBJ2-3
TGTGCCAGCAGTTTAACCAGTAGCGGATATAGCACAGATACGCAGTATTTT
CASSLTSSGYSTDTQYF
>TRBV30|TRBD1|NA|TRBJ2-1
TGTGCCTGGACCACTCTCCGGAGGGACAGGGCAAACAATGAGCAGTTCTTC
CAWTTLRRDRANNEQFF
>TRBV28|NA|NA|TRBJ1-3
TGTGCCAGCAATTGGGTCCCAGGGGGAAACACCATATATTTT
CASNWVPGGNTIYF
>TRBV19|TRBD1|NA|TRBJ2-7
TGTGCCAGTAGTATAGATCAAGGGACAGGGTTCTACGAGCAGTACTTC
CASSIDQGTGFYEQYF
>TRBV19|NA|NA|TRBJ1-1
TGTGCCAGTAGTATTTACAGGTTACGGGCCCCGAACACTGAAGCTTTCTTT
CASSIYRLRAPNTEAFF
>TRBV15|NA|once|TRBJ1-2
TGTGCCACCAGCAGTTTCACAGGGTCCCGCTACACCTTC
CATSSFTGSRYTF
>TRBV2|NA|NA|TRBJ2-2
TGTGCCAGTCTTTGGGGCAGGAACACCGGGGAGCTGTTTTTT
CASLWGRNTGELFF
>TRBV20-1|NA|NA|TRBJ2-1
TGCAGTGCTAGAGCGCTAGCTGAGCAGTTCTTC
CSARALAEQFF
>TRBV4-2|NA|NA|TRBJ1-5
TGTGCCAGCAGCCAAGATCTGGACAGTAGCAATCAGCCCCAGCATTTT
CASSQDLDSSNQPQHF
>TRBV5-1|TRBD2|few|TRBJ2-1
TGCGCCAGCAGCTTGGGACTAGCGAATGAGCAGTTCTTC
CASSLGLANEQFF
>TRBV5-1|TRBD1|NA|TRBJ1-4
TGCGCCAGCAGACGTTGGGCAGGGGGCTCGGCTAATGAAAAACTGTTTTTT
CASRRWAGGSANEKLFF
>TRBV7-2|TRBD2|NA|TRBJ2-7
TGTGCCAGCAGCTCTGGACTAGCGGGAGCTTACGAGCAGTACTTC
CASSSGLAGAYEQYF
>TRBV6-5|NA|NA|TRBJ1-1
TGTGCCAGCAGTTACAACACCATGAACACTGAAGCTTTCTTT
CASSYNTMNTEAFF
>TRBV11-2|TRBD2|NA|TRBJ2-3
TGTGCCAGCAGCTTAGATTTGGACAGCGGGAGGGCTAGAGATACGCAGTATTTT
CASSLDLDSGRARDTQYF
>TRBV7-9|NA|NA|TRBJ1-1
TGTGCCAGCAGCTTAGGGGGGGGGACTGAAGCTTTCTTT
CASSLGGGTEAFF
>TRBV5-1|TRBD1|NA|TRBJ1-1
TGCGCCAGCAGCTTGACATCGACAGGGCGGAACACTGAAGCTTTCTTT
CASSLTSTGRNTEAFF